The rows below give T cell receptor beta chains drawn from one sample of a study of human T cells and chemical hapten exposure. A single record per CDR3 protein comes from TCRdb applying MiXCR to the RACE reads. The sample carries 330,000 or so distinct CDR3 sequences, over 6% recorded once. The sample in question was whole blood, obtained in connection with sensitization to the hapten diphenylcyclopropenone (DPC). The receptors here all came from a woman in her late teens or twenties with alopecia areata. Some clones in this sample may be carry-over from other donors' samples. Each CDR3 is given with its conserved first and last residue. The D gene is left open where the match is weak.

>TRBJ2-7|TRBV6-1|NA
CASSTRTDTYEQYF
>TRBJ2-3|TRBV2|NA
CASSGRETSTDTQYF
>TRBJ2-5|TRBV6-6|NA
CASSFPFQKTQYF
>TRBJ2-1|TRBV12-3/TRBV12-4|TRBD2
CASSSLAGGRDEQFF
>TRBJ1-6|TRBV12-3/TRBV12-4|NA
CASSFNSSPLHF
>TRBJ1-1|TRBV10-3|NA
CAISEQGIAFF
>TRBJ2-3|TRBV4-3|NA
CASSQEIPNRGDYGTDTQYF
>TRBJ2-5|TRBV19|NA
CASSTSRETQYF
>TRBJ1-4|TRBV12-3/TRBV12-4|NA
CASSLGGASGLGFEKLFF
>TRBJ2-3|TRBV27|TRBD2
CASSSQWTSEDASTDTQYF
>TRBJ2-5|TRBV6-2/TRBV6-3|NA
CASSYGPGYSKTQYF
>TRBJ2-2|TRBV29-1|NA
CSVQGLNTGELFF
>TRBJ1-6|TRBV4-1|TRBD1
CASKTTGGSSPLHF
>TRBJ2-7|TRBV6-6|TRBD1
CASSYSPRQGYEQYF
>TRBJ1-1|TRBV6-5|NA
CASSYSTNPTEAFF
>TRBJ1-6|TRBV5-1|TRBD1
CASSLTGVNSPLHF
>TRBJ2-2|TRBV7-3|NA
CASSLTRSGELFF
>TRBJ1-6|TRBV2|NA
CASSDDYNSPLHF
>TRBJ1-2|TRBV7-2|TRBD1
CASSPAQGAGGYTF
>TRBJ1-6|TRBV27|TRBD1
CASNPQYDRVRLYNSPLHF